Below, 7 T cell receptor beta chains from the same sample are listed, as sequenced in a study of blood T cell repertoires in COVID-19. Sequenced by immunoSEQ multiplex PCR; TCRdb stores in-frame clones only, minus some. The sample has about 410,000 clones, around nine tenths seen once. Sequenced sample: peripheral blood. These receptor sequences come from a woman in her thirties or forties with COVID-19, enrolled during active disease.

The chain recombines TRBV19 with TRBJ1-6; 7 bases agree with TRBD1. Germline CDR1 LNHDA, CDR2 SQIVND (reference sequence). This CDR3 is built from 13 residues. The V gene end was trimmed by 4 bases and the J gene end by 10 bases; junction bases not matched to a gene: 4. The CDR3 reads CASSRQGESPLHF. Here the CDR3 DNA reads TGTGCCAGTAGTAGACAGGGAGAATCACCCCTCCACTTT.

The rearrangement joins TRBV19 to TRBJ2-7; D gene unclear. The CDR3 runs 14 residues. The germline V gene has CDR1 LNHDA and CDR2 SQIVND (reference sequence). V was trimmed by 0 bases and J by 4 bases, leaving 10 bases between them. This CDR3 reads CASSIDGSRYEQYF. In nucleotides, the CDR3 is TGTGCCAGTAGTATAGATGGTAGCAGATACGAGCAGTACTTC. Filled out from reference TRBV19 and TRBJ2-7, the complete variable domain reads DGGITQSPKYLFRKEGQNVTLSCEQNLNHDAMYWYRQDPGQGLRLIYYSQIVNDFQKGDIAEGYSVSREKKESFPLTVTSAQKNPTAFYLCASSIDGSRYEQYFGPGTRLTVT.

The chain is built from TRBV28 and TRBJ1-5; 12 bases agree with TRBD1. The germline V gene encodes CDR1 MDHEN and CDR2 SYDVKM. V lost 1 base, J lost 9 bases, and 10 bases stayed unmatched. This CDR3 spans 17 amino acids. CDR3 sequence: CASSLLRDRGRPSPQHF. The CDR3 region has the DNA TGTGCCAGCAGTTTATTACGGGACAGGGGGCGCCCCTCGCCCCAGCATTTT.

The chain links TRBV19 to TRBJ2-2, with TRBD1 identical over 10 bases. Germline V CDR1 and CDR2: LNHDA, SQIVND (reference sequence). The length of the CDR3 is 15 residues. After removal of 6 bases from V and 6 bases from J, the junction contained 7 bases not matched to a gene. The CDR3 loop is CASRWDRGFAGELFF. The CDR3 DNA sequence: TGTGCCAGTAGATGGGACAGGGGCTTCGCCGGGGAGCTGTTTTTT. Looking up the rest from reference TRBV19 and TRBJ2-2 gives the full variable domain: DGGITQSPKYLFRKEGQNVTLSCEQNLNHDAMYWYRQDPGQGLRLIYYSQIVNDFQKGDIAEGYSVSREKKESFPLTVTSAQKNPTAFYLCASRWDRGFAGELFFGEGSRLTVL.

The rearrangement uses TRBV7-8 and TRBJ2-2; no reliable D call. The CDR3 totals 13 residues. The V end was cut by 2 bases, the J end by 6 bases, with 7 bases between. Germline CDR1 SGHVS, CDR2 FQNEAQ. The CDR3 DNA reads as TGTGCCAGCAGCTTATTCGTAGCCGGGGAGCTGTTTTTT. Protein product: CASSLFVAGELFF.

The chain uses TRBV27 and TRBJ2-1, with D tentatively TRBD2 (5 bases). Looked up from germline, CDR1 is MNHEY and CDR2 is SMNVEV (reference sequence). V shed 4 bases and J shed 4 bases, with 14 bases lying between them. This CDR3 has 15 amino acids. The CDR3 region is CASSSQQPGYNEQFF. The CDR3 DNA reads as TGTGCCAGCAGTTCGCAGCAGCCGGGGTACAATGAGCAGTTCTTC.

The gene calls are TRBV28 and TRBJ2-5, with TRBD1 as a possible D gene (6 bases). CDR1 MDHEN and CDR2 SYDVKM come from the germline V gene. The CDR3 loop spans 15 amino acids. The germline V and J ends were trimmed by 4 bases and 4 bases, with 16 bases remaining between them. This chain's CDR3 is CASSSMAGARETQYF. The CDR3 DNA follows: TGTGCCAGCAGTTCCATGGCAGGGGCCCGAGAGACCCAGTACTTC.